This T cell receptor beta chain was captured in a study of radiation and T cells in renal cell carcinoma. Study-level points and caveats: In blood, top tumor clones expanded by 2 weeks, shrinking by 4.

The repertoire was sequenced with immunoSEQ multiplex PCR; TCRdb's copy has only in-frame clones and lacks some. The sample holds 130,000 to 150,000 clones, over 75% seen once. The time point denotes: baseline pretreatment blood. Treatment denoted: 15 Gy SBRT to primary tumor, nephrectomy 4 weeks later. On this clone itself: Its cognate antigen is unknown.

With 6 bases removed from V and 0 bases from J, the gap between germline ends came to 10 bases. This CDR3 spans 14 amino acids. Per germline, CDR1 LGHNT and CDR2 FRNRAP. The genes are TRBV12-5 and TRBJ2-3; maybe TRBD1 (6 bases). This receptor was taken from a woman in her forties or fifties with renal cell carcinoma. The input for sequencing was blood, taken from a patient whose treatment included radiotherapy and nephrectomy. CDR3 nucleotide sequence: TGTGCTAGTGGCCCGGGACAAAGCACAGATACGCAGTATTTT. This encodes CASGPGQSTDTQYF.